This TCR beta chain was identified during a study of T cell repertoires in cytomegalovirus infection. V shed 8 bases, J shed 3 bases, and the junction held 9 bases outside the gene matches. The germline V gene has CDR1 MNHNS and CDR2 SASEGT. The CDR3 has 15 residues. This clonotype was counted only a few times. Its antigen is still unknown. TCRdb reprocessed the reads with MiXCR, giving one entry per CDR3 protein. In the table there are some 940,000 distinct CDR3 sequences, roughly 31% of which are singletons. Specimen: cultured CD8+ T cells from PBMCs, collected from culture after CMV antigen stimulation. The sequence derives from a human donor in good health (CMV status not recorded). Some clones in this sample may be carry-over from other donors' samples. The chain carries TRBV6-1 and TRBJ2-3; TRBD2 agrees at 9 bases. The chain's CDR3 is CASRGGGALTDTQYF. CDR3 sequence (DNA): TGTGCCAGCCGGGGCGGGGGGGCTTTGACAGATACGCAGTATTTT.